The present TCR beta chain was sequenced within a study of T cell responses to AZD1222 COVID-19 vaccine. V lost 1 base and J 1 base, leaving 7 bases between the germline ends. Germline CDR1 and CDR2: SGHTA and FQGTGA. The CDR3 is 14 residues long. On this clone itself: Its antigen is still unknown. This CDR3 is also generated by other DNA sequences in the sample.

The study's findings and limits: Spike-specific TCR breadth and depth went up after people got two AZD1222 doses. Vaccine-related CD4 TCRs covered spike, predominating at 160-218 and 743-854. White British people made up most donors, females outnumbered males, and clonal diversity was possibly underestimated.

The data were produced by immunoSEQ multiplex PCR, yet TCRdb's version contains in-frame clones alone and is incomplete. The table lists 150,000 or so clones, about nine tenths of them singletons. The sample in question was peripheral blood, obtained on day 0 of AZD1222 vaccination. The clonotype originates from an adult in good health. This chain connects TRBV7-3 to TRBJ2-5; D tentatively fits TRBD1 or TRBD2 (5 bases each). The CDR3 is CASSLRGTQETQYF. In nucleotides, the CDR3 is TGTGCCAGCAGCTTAAGGGGGACCCAAGAGACCCAGTACTTC.